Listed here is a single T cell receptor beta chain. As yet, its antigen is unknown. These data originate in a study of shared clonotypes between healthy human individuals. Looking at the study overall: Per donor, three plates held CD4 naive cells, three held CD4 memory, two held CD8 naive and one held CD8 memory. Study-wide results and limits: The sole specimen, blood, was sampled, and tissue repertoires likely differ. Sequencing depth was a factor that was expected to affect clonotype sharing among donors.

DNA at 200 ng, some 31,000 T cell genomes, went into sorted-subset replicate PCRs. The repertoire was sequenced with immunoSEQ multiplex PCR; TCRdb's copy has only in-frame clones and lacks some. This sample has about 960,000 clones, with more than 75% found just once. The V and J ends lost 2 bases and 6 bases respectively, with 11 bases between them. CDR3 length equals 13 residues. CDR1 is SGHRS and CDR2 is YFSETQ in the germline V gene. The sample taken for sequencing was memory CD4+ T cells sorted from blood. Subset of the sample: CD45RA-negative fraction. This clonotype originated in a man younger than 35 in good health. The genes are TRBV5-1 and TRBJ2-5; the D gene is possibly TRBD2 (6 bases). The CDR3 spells CASSFRGEQTQYF. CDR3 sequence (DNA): TGCGCCAGCAGCTTTCGCGGGGAACAGACCCAGTACTTC. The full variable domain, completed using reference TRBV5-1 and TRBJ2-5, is KAGVTQTPRYLIKTRGQQVTLSCSPISGHRSVSWYQQTPGQGLQFLFEYFSETQRNKGNFPGRFSGRQFSNSRSEMNVSTLELGDSALYLCASSFRGEQTQYFGPGTRLLVL.